This T cell receptor beta chain comes out of a study of vaccination and CD4 T cells after COVID-19. Sequencing of the DNA from cultured CD4+ T cells was carried out with the Oncomine TCR Beta short-read assay. After culture, CD4+ T cells served as the source for genomic DNA extraction. One entry per CDR3 protein results from TCRdb running MiXCR on the PCR reads. Among under 3,500 distinct CDR3 sequences listed, over 20% were seen once. Regarding treatment: roughly ten-day PBMC culture with coronavirus spike peptide pools or control peptides (ViraFEST assay). TCRs were sequenced by ViraFEST after antigen-specific T cells had been expanded with peptide pools. PCR positivity dates ran from March to December 2020, preceding US Alpha, Beta and Delta variants. Peptide pools at approximately 10 ug/ml and IL-2 at around 10 IU/ml were added to cultures of a few million PBMCs per well. CDR1 and CDR2 from the germline V gene are SEHNR and FQNEAQ (reference sequence). The CDR3 covers 17 residues.

Only a few counts were recorded for this clonotype. No antigen is known for it. Sequence at one end of the junction differs from germline and may be a read error. This sequence was found in a human donor who had recovered from COVID-19. The V gene is TRBV7-9, the J gene TRBJ2-3, with TRBD2 matching 11 bases. This specimen consisted of CD4+ T cells from blood, cultured in vitro, obtained after SARS-CoV-2 vaccination. In DNA, the CDR3 is TGTGCCAGCGCACGAGGGACTAGCGGCCCTAACACAAATACGCAGTATTTT. Amino acid sequence: CASARGTSGPNTNTQYF.